The 30 T cell receptor beta chains below were found in one sample sequenced in a study of tumor-infiltrating lymphocytes in primary liver carcinoma. For each extraction, RNA and DNA were obtained together from about 21-30 mg of unsorted bulk tissue. TCR beta cDNA was prepared out of roughly 0.45 ug total RNA by means of a constant-region primer. Libraries covering TCR beta were generated through three nested multiplex PCR rounds (using a slightly modified ARM-PCR). TRBV1-TRBV30 forward and Cbeta reverse primers drove the first two roughly 10-cycle rounds. One entry per CDR3 protein results from TCRdb running MiXCR on the multiplex PCR reads. Of about 100,000 distinct CDR3 sequences in the sample, 55% to 70% were seen once. The sequencing sample was made of liver tumor tissue from sampling region 5. Subset of the sample: tumor region T5, tumor centre. The receptors come from a woman aged 60-75 years with primary liver carcinoma and hepatitis B virus infection.

This clonotype was counted between two and nine times. This chain links TRBV4-1 with TRBJ1-2; perhaps TRBD1 as D (5 bases). The germline V gene has CDR1 MGHRA and CDR2 YSYEKL. This CDR3 has 18 amino acids. Trimming cost V 6 bases and J 0 bases, with 23 bases left between them. CDR3 bases: TGCGCCAGCAGTCAAAATAGCTCGAGTCGAGGGGCTAACTATGGCTACACCTTC. Translation gives CASSQNSSSRGANYGYTF.

This clonotype came up many times. The CDR3: CASSLVGTSGTNEQFF. The DNA of the CDR3 is TGTGCCAGCAGCTTAGTTGGGACTAGCGGGACCAATGAGCAGTTCTTC. This chain joins TRBV7-8 and TRBJ2-1, with 13 bases identical to TRBD2. V shed 1 base, J shed 6 bases, and the junction held 3 bases outside the gene matches. Per germline, CDR1 SGHVS and CDR2 FQNEAQ. The CDR3 has 16 amino acids.

The V and J genes are TRBV11-2 and TRBJ2-1; D ambiguous. The germline V gene has CDR1 SGHAT and CDR2 FQNNGV. The V and J ends lost 5 bases and 8 bases respectively, with 10 bases between them. CDR3 length: 12 amino acids. For the CDR3, the DNA is TGTGCCAGCAGCCGGGTTGGGGATGAGCAGTTCTTC. This translates into CASSRVGDEQFF.

With respect to this clonotype: This is likely a read error, given that the CDR3 carries no conserved phenylalanine or tryptophan at its end. V usage is TRBV11-2 and J usage is TRBJ1-2; 8 nucleotides line up with TRBD1. The germline CDR1 and CDR2 sequences are SGHAT and FQNNGV. This CDR3 spans 14 amino acids. CDR3 loop: CISSLIGQGYGYTI. The CDR3, as DNA: TGTATCAGCAGCTTAATCGGACAGGGCTATGGCTACACCATC.

This clonotype was counted a single time. The chain links TRBV11-2 to TRBJ2-1; a weak D match, TRBD1 (5 bases). The germline V gene has CDR1 SGHAT and CDR2 FQNNGV. The CDR3 consists of 17 residues. Trimming stripped 2 bases from V and 12 bases from J, with 26 bases between. The chain's CDR3 is CASSLRRRQRFYHGQFF. Written as DNA, the CDR3 is TGTGCCAGCAGCTTACGACGGAGACAGAGATTCTACCATGGGCAGTTCTTC.

A single count supports this clonotype. This rearrangement joins TRBV6-1 to TRBJ1-6; perhaps TRBD1 as D (6 bases). In germline, CDR1 is MNHNS, CDR2 SASEGT. CDR3 length: 15 amino acids. The V and J ends lost 0 bases and 15 bases respectively, with 18 bases between them. The CDR3 region is CASSEARGADLLLHF. CDR3 in DNA: TGTGCCAGCAGTGAAGCCCGGGGGGCCGATTTACTCCTCCACTTT.

This clonotype was seen many times. This chain links TRBV12-3 or TRBV12-4 with TRBJ1-3; D remains ambiguous. V was pared by 3 bases and J by 0 bases, with 12 bases between. CDR3 length: 16 amino acids. DNA of the CDR3: TGTGCCAGCAGTTTTCGTCCAGGTCTCTCTGGAAACACCATATATTTT. Translating it yields CASSFRPGLSGNTIYF.

Notes on this clonotype: One end of the junction varies from germline; a read error may be responsible. This rearrangement joins TRBV11-2 to TRBJ2-5; 7 bases line up with TRBD2. The CDR3 contains 16 residues. The germline gives CDR1 SGHAT, CDR2 FQNNGV. The CDR3 loop reads CASSQVAISGSGTQYF. DNA of the CDR3: TGTGCCAGCAGCCAGGTCGCGATTAGCGGGTCCGGGACCCAGTATTTC.

Note on this clonotype: A read error may account for a junction end that differs from germline. Here the CDR3 reads CASTEVAGHEQLF. DNA of the CDR3: TGTGCCAGTACCGAAGTAGCGGGGCATGAGCAGTTATTC. The rearrangement uses TRBV12-3 or TRBV12-4 and TRBJ2-1, with 8 bases fitting TRBD2. The length of the CDR3 is 13 residues.

Remarks on this clonotype: A junction boundary mismatches the germline segment, possibly from a read error. The rearrangement joins TRBV29-1 to TRBJ2-3; possible D gene TRBD2, 6 bases. Germline V CDR1 and CDR2: SQVTM, ANQGSEA. The CDR3 covers 13 residues. CDR3 sequence (DNA): TGCAGCGTTGAAGTCGGAGGGGCAAATACGGAGTATTTT. Its protein product is CSVEVGGANTEYF.

This clonotype was found a few times. An end of the junction does not agree with germline; a read error may underlie this. The chain couples TRBV11-1 to TRBJ2-2; D might be TRBD2 (5 bases). The CDR3 totals 14 residues. Germline assignment: CDR1 SGHAT and CDR2 FQDESV (reference sequence). The CDR3 loop is CTSRPSLDTGELFF. CDR3 nucleotides: TGTACCAGCAGACCTAGCCTCGACACCGGGGAGCTGTTTTTT.

The chain is built from TRBV29-1 and TRBJ2-7; 9 bases agree with TRBD1. The trim removed 7 bases at V and 3 bases at J, leaving 10 bases unmatched. The CDR3 runs 14 residues. CDR1 is SQVTM, CDR2 ANQGSEA, per germline. The CDR3 reads CSAKRDRESYEQYF. The CDR3 DNA reads as TGCAGCGCCAAAAGGGACAGGGAGAGCTACGAGCAGTACTTC.

In this sample, this clonotype turned up many times. The CDR3 region is CASSPRTENTEAFF. The CDR3 coding sequence is TGTGCCAGCAGCCCCCGGACAGAGAACACTGAAGCTTTCTTT. The J gene is TRBJ1-1, the V gene TRBV12-3 or TRBV12-4; possible D gene TRBD1, 6 bases. Trimming removed 6 bases from V and 1 base from J, with 12 bases in between. This CDR3 region has 14 residues.

Concerning this clonotype: The junction departs from germline at one end; a sequencing error may be responsible. The rearrangement uses TRBV6-5 and TRBJ2-7; D may be TRBD1 or TRBD2 (6 bases each). Germline CDR1 reads MNHEY; CDR2 reads SVGAGI. CDR3 length equals 15 residues. The CDR3 region is CAISAAGRGPYDQYF. The CDR3 coding sequence is TGTGCCATCAGTGCAGCGGGCAGGGGTCCCTACGATCAGTACTTC.

This clonotype was detected only a few times. Just one base apart from a much larger clone, this may be a read error. The chain is built from TRBV6-5 and TRBJ1-5; no definite D call. The germline V and J ends were trimmed by 7 bases and 2 bases, with 12 bases remaining between them. The CDR3 covers 14 residues. Per the germline V gene, CDR1 is MNHEY and CDR2 is SVGAGI. CDR3 nucleotide sequence: TGTGCCAGCAAATCCCCTCTGGGCAATCAGCCCCAGCATTTT. This sequence encodes CASKSPLGNQPQHF.

On this clonotype itself: This CDR3 is missing its conserved last phenylalanine or tryptophan, likely due to a read error. The DNA is left out, because the CDR3 cannot be placed on it with certainty; the CDR3 is given as TCRdb lists it. V usage is TRBV11-3 and J usage is TRBJ2-5. 12 amino acids form the CDR3, both terminal residues included. The germline gives CDR1 SGHNT, CDR2 YENEEA. CDR3 protein: CTSSHLGETQCY.

On this clonotype itself: Possible read error: a much larger clone is one base away. The chain couples TRBV12-3 or TRBV12-4 to TRBJ2-5, with TRBD2 matching 8 bases. CDR3 length equals 17 residues. The ends lost 5 bases at V and 1 base at J; junction bases unmatched: 12. CDR3 coding DNA: TGTGCCAGCAGTACTCTATCCCGCGGGAGGTCCCAAGAGACCCAGTACTTC. Its protein product is CASSTLSRGRSQETQYF.

The chain recombines TRBV11-2 with TRBJ2-1, with unresolved D. Germline CDR1 and CDR2: SGHAT and FQNNGV. V shed 0 bases and J shed 9 bases, with 15 bases lying between them. The CDR3 covers 15 residues. CDR3 in amino acids: CASSLEDGSVSEQFF. In DNA form, the CDR3 reads TGTGCCAGCAGCTTAGAGGACGGTAGTGTGAGTGAGCAGTTCTTC.

Worth noting for this clonotype: A read error may explain this, as a much larger clone is one base away. DNA of the CDR3: TGTGCCAGCAGCCTGCTAGCGGGAAGAATGACAGATACGCAGTGTTTT. Translating it yields CASSLLAGRMTDTQCF. The chain combines TRBV14 with TRBJ2-3, with 9 bases matching TRBD2. Per the germline V gene, CDR1 is SGHDN and CDR2 is FVKESK. CDR3 size: 16 residues.

This clonotype was recorded a few times. This chain links TRBV28 with TRBJ2-1; the D gene is possibly TRBD1 (6 bases). The V gene lost 4 bases and the J gene lost 0 bases, with 10 bases spanning the gap. Germline V gene data show CDR1 as MDHEN and CDR2 as SYDVKM. This CDR3 region has 15 residues. For the CDR3, the DNA is TGTGCCAGCAGTTCCGACAGGAGCTCCTACAATGAGCAGTTCTTC. It translates to CASSSDRSSYNEQFF. Full variable domain (remainder filled in from reference TRBV28 and TRBJ2-1): DVKVTQSSRYLVKRTGEKVFLECVQDMDHENMFWYRQDPGLGLRLIYFSYDVKMKEKGDIPEGYSVSREKKERFSLILESASTNQTSMYLCASSSDRSSYNEQFFGPGTRLTVL.

This clonotype was detected many times. The genes are TRBV4-1 and TRBJ2-5; 11 bases map to TRBD2. The CDR3 extends over 15 amino acids. J lost 3 bases, V lost 1 base, and 1 base had no gene match. Per germline, CDR1 MGHRA and CDR2 YSYEKL. In nucleotides, the CDR3 is TGCGCCAGCAGCCAAGGACTAGCGGGGAAAGAGACCCAGTACTTC. Its protein product is CASSQGLAGKETQYF.

With regard to this clonotype: One junction end disagrees with the germline gene, perhaps due to a read error. The chain links TRBV11-2 to TRBJ2-7; 8 bases fit TRBD1. The CDR3 spans 16 residues. Looked up from germline, CDR1 is SGHAT and CDR2 is FQNNGV. Written as DNA, the CDR3 is TGTGCCAGCAGCGTCCTCCGGGACAGGAGAATCTACGGGCAGTACTTC. Its protein is CASSVLRDRRIYGQYF. Complete variable domain (other parts from reference TRBV11-2 and TRBJ2-7): EAGVAQSPRYKIIEKRQSVAFWCNPISGHATLYWYQQILGQGPKLLIQFQNNGVVDDSQLPKDRFSAERLKGVDSTLKIQPAKLEDSAVYLCASSVLRDRRIYGQYFGPGTRLTVT.

Ten or more counts support this clonotype. This chain uses TRBV7-8 with TRBJ2-1; TRBD2 might be the D (6 bases). Trimming took off 1 base at V and 15 bases at J, with 13 bases between the two ends. The CDR3 is 12 residues long. CDR1 SGHVS and CDR2 FQNEAQ come from the germline V gene. CDR3 in amino acids: CASSLVPGSLFF. The CDR3 DNA reads as TGTGCCAGCAGCTTAGTCCCCGGGAGTCTGTTCTTC.

This clonotype was observed many times. This sequence joins TRBV7-9 and TRBJ2-1; 11 bases fit TRBD2. Germline loops: CDR1 SEHNR, CDR2 FQNEAQ (reference sequence). Trimming removed 5 bases from V and 10 bases from J; junction bases left unmatched: 7. CDR3 length equals 14 residues. DNA of the CDR3: TGTGCCAGCAGCCTTCTAGCGGGAGGTCAGGAGCAGTTCTTC. Protein product: CASSLLAGGQEQFF.

This clonotype was recorded at least ten times. The V call is TRBV6-1, the J call TRBJ1-6; D may be TRBD1 (5 bases). The germline V gene encodes CDR1 MNHNS and CDR2 SASEGT. V lost 7 bases to trimming and J lost 7 bases, with 14 bases between them. The CDR3 spans 14 residues. DNA for the CDR3: TGTGCCAGCAATACGATGGGACTGAATTCACCCCTCCACTTT. Translation: CASNTMGLNSPLHF.

The chain joins TRBV4-1 to TRBJ2-6; D not certain. CDR1 MGHRA and CDR2 YSYEKL come from the germline V gene. The CDR3 loop spans 16 amino acids. V shed 6 bases and J shed 1 base, with 13 bases lying between them. CDR3 protein: CASSQPGQSGANVLTF. Written as DNA, the CDR3 is TGCGCCAGCAGTCAACCGGGCCAATCTGGGGCCAACGTCCTGACTTTC.

The chain uses TRBV11-2 and TRBJ2-7; TRBD1 matches 11 bases. J lost 8 bases, V lost 7 bases, and 19 bases had no gene match. This CDR3 region has 17 residues. Germline lookup yields CDR1 SGHAT and CDR2 FQNNGV. The CDR3 DNA sequence: TGTGCCAGCACCTGGAACGCGGGACAGGGGGGCCGTTACAAGCAGTACTTC. This codes for CASTWNAGQGGRYKQYF.

This clonotype was recorded only once. The junction does not match germline at one end; this may be a read error. The chain recombines TRBV10-3 with TRBJ2-3, with TRBD2 matching over 7 bases. CDR1 is ENHRY and CDR2 is SYGVKD in the germline V gene. This CDR3 has 15 residues. The CDR3: CAIRGRLAPADTQYF. The CDR3 nucleotides are TGTGCCATCAGGGGGAGACTAGCCCCCGCAGACACGCAGTATTTT.

Worth noting for this clonotype: This may stem from a read error, because a much larger clone lies one nucleotide away. Because the CDR3 is missing its conserved closing phenylalanine or tryptophan, this is likely a read error. The gene calls are TRBV14 and TRBJ2-7; 8 nucleotides align to TRBD2. Trimming removed 4 bases from V and 3 bases from J; junction bases left unmatched: 11. The CDR3 spans 16 residues. CDR1 and CDR2 from the germline V gene are SGHDN and FVKESK. In nucleotides, the CDR3 is TGTGCCAGCAGCCCCGGGAGGGAACGGGGGTACTACGAGCAGTACCTC. Encoded protein: CASSPGRERGYYEQYL.

A remark on this clonotype: The junction and the germline gene differ at one end; a read error may be behind it. The gene calls are TRBV7-8 and TRBJ1-1, with D perhaps matching TRBD1 (5 bases). The CDR3 consists of 14 residues. Germline CDR1 is SGHVS and CDR2 is FQNEAQ. The CDR3 DNA is TGTGTCAGCAGCTTCTCCCGGGGCGTCACTGAAGCTTCCTTT. Translation gives CVSSFSRGVTEASF.